The following is a TCR beta chain sequence with its context. This specimen comes from a study of blood T cell repertoires in COVID-19. Study as a whole: From the United States, Italy and Spain came samples of acute and convalescent COVID-19. In each case, the material was cDNA or gDNA derived from T cells, B-cell-depleted T cells, or PBMCs.

The V and J ends lost 4 bases and 4 bases, in that order; junction bases with no gene match: 8. Germline V gives CDR1 MNHEY, CDR2 SVGAGI. The CDR3 spans 15 residues. As processed by the authors: Nucleated cell number was recorded as an estimate derived from reference gene primer amplification. Clones were sequenced by immunoSEQ multiplex PCR, and TCRdb holds only the in-frame ones, with some missing. That table furnishes V, J and clone size, whereas the DNA furnished D and trimming. The table lists around 400,000 clones, about 88% of them singletons. The TCR comes from a woman aged 18-30 years who had been exposed to COVID-19. This chain joins TRBV6-5 and TRBJ2-5, with 8 bases that match TRBD1. Sequenced: PBMCs or T cells enriched from blood (not recorded which). The CDR3 here is CASSSRTGLGETQYF. CDR3 nucleotides: TGTGCCAGCAGTTCTCGGACAGGGTTAGGAGAGACCCAGTACTTC.